Each of the 3 T cell receptor beta chains below was sequenced from the same sample in a study of cytomegalovirus exposure and HLA in healthy donors (dated by TCRdb to the late 2010s). Libraries were made using the immunoSEQ multiplex PCR assay. Entries here come from immuneACCESS through TCRdb and include only in-frame sequences with V and J called. Some clones fail to appear in such tables; in the studies checked, an unresolved V gene covers under half of the shortfall, and the cause of the remainder is unknown. For this sample the table gives over 100,000 clones, of which about 95% were detected only once. Approximately 1% of the sample is taken by the ten largest. The sequenced material came from PBMCs. These receptor sequences come from a woman between 18 and 30 years old in good health and CMV-seronegative.

The chain has TRBV6-1 and TRBJ2-7, with 9 bases lining up with TRBD1. The germline V gene encodes CDR1 MNHNS and CDR2 SASEGT. The CDR3 covers 15 residues. With V trimmed by 2 bases and J by 3 bases, 5 bases remained unmatched. CDR3 residues: CASSEQETGGYEQYF. CDR3 DNA: TGTGCCAGCAGTGAACAGGAGACAGGGGGCTACGAGCAGTACTTC.

The chain is built from TRBV4-1 and TRBJ2-7; possible D gene TRBD2, 6 bases. Trimming took 1 base from V and 4 from J, leaving 17 bases between them. Germline-derived CDR1 and CDR2 are MGHRA and YSYEKL. The CDR3 spans 16 residues. CDR3 protein: CASSQVPASARYEQYF. The CDR3 DNA is TGCGCCAGCAGCCAAGTCCCTGCTAGCGCTCGTTACGAGCAGTACTTC.

The rearrangement joins TRBV5-6 to TRBJ2-7; unclear D gene. Trimming pared 4 bases from V and 7 bases from J, leaving 12 bases between. The length of the CDR3 is 12 residues. The germline V gene encodes CDR1 SGHDT and CDR2 YYEEEE. The CDR3 DNA sequence: TGTGCCAGCAGCAGTGGCACACGAGAGCAGTACTTC. The encoded protein is CASSSGTREQYF.